Listed below are T cell receptor beta chains from one sample, sequenced in a study of technical replicates of blood from a few donors. Repertoires were generated with immunoSEQ multiplex PCR, while TCRdb's copy carries only in-frame clones and drops some. The data show 65,000 to 95,000 clones, just under 95% seen once. Sequencing was done on a sample of T cells isolated from PBMCs. The receptors shown here come from a human donor in good health. CDR3s include the opening cysteine and the closing phenylalanine or tryptophan. Fields, in order: V gene, D gene, clone size, J gene, CDR3 DNA, CDR3 protein. D genes are given only for firm matches. Size values are once, few and many counts, or a class for expanded clones, and some rows have none.

TRBV6-5	TRBD1	-	TRBJ1-1	TGTGCCAGCAGTTTTAGACAGGGGACCTCACCTGAAGCTTTCTTT	CASSFRQGTSPEAFF
TRBV19	TRBD1	-	TRBJ1-5	TGTGCCAGTAGGGACAGGGACAATCAGCCCCAGCATTTT	CASRDRDNQPQHF
TRBV28	-	-	TRBJ2-6	TGTGCCAGCAGTTTGTTAATCGAGGGGGCCAACGTCCTGACTTTC	CASSLLIEGANVLTF
TRBV6-1	-	once	TRBJ2-2	TGTGCCAGCAGTGAAATCCTCAGGGTGATGGCCGGGGAGCTGTTTTTT	CASSEILRVMAGELFF
TRBV7-6	TRBD1	-	TRBJ2-3	TGTGCCAGCAGTTGGAACAGGGGGCGCGGCTCAGATACGCAGTATTTT	CASSWNRGRGSDTQYF
TRBV7-8	TRBD1	-	TRBJ2-7	TGTGCCAGCAGTTGGACAGGGTCCGAGCAGTACTTC	CASSWTGSEQYF
TRBV7-8	-	once	TRBJ2-5	TGTGCCAGCAGCTTAAGGCCTAGCGCGATCCACGGAGAGACCCAGTACTTC	CASSLRPSAIHGETQYF
TRBV27	-	-	TRBJ1-5	TGTGCCAGCATGGAAATGAGAGCTCGGGATACTTCCAATCAGCCCCAGCATTTT	CASMEMRARDTSNQPQHF
TRBV27	TRBD1	-	TRBJ2-1	TGTGCCAGCAGGCACATCGGGACAGGGAACAATGAGCAGTTCTTC	CASRHIGTGNNEQFF
TRBV28	-	-	TRBJ1-1	TGTGCCAGCAGTTCTAAACCTCGGACACCCCTAGGGGCTTTCTTT	CASSSKPRTPLGAFF
TRBV2	TRBD1	-	TRBJ2-7	TGTGCCAGCAGTGAAAAATTGGACAGGACCTACGAGCAGTACTTC	CASSEKLDRTYEQYF
TRBV7-9	-	-	TRBJ1-1	TGTGCCAGCAGCTTAGAACCAGGGCCGAACACTGAAGCTTTCTTT	CASSLEPGPNTEAFF
TRBV7-2	-	-	TRBJ1-2	TGTGCCAGCAGCTTAGTCGACTTATCCTACTATGGCTACACCTTC	CASSLVDLSYYGYTF
TRBV6-5	-	-	TRBJ1-2	TGTGCCAGCAGTTACTTACAGGGTTATGGCTACACCTTC	CASSYLQGYGYTF
TRBV28	-	-	TRBJ2-6	TGTGCCAGCAGTTCATTGGGGCTCCACTCTGGGGCCAACGTCCTGACTTTC	CASSSLGLHSGANVLTF
TRBV5-6	TRBD1	once	TRBJ1-1	TGTGCCAGCAGCTGGGACAGGGAGGATGGATCTGAAGCTTTCTTT	CASSWDREDGSEAFF
TRBV27	-	-	TRBJ2-1	TGTGCCAGCCTACAGACCGCGCTGACGAATGAGCAGTTCTTC	CASLQTALTNEQFF
TRBV19	TRBD2	-	TRBJ2-2	TGTGCCAGTAGTATGATTAGCGGGAGAGGTACCGGGGAGCTGTTTTTT	CASSMISGRGTGELFF
TRBV7-2	-	-	TRBJ1-5	TGTGCCAGCAGCTTAGGCGGGGTAGGGGATCAGCCCCAGCATTTT	CASSLGGVGDQPQHF
TRBV19	TRBD2	-	TRBJ2-1	TGTGCCAGTTGTAGCGGGACTGGAGGTGAGCAGTTCTTC	CASCSGTGGEQFF
TRBV9	-	-	TRBJ1-2	TGTGCCAGCAGCGCCCGGGGGGCGCGTGGCTACACCTTC	CASSARGARGYTF
TRBV7-9	-	-	TRBJ2-7	TGTGCCAGCAGCTTAGCACCGCGGTGGGAGCAGTACTTC	CASSLAPRWEQYF
TRBV5-1	TRBD2	-	TRBJ2-3	TGCGCCAGCAGCCCCGGACTAGCGGGAGGGCCTTTAGGTACGCAGTATTTT	CASSPGLAGGPLGTQYF
TRBV29-1	-	-	TRBJ2-3	TGCAGCGTTGGGGAGTGGGCAGCCGATACGCAGTATTTT	CSVGEWAADTQYF